This T cell receptor beta chain was recovered during a study of cytomegalovirus exposure and HLA in healthy donors (dated by TCRdb to about 2017). A note on the overall study: An earlier analysis of several hundred of the donors reported approximately 260 Gb of sequence data and 95 million to 140 million unique TCR beta sequences obtained from 180 million or so T cells. An early release that covered several hundred HLA-typed donors contained about 300 gigabases of sequencing data and tens of millions of unique TCR sequences. The genetic ancestry cluster associated with self-reported Caucasian donors included approximately 85% of the roughly 400 genotyped donors. The aim of the study was to test whether cataloging public T cell receptors could identify signatures of past pathogen exposure. Using immunosequencing, the study profiled T cell repertoires from roughly 650 subjects and related those repertoires to cytomegalovirus serostatus. Along with the approximately 620-subject first cohort, a separate validation cohort of approximately 110 different subjects was used. High-throughput TCR immunosequencing, statistical association of individual TCRs with disease status, and machine learning were combined to predict cytomegalovirus infection status. A later analysis re-analyzed previously published TCR beta repertoires from roughly 600 donors and added high-resolution HLA genotyping to study TCR occurrence patterns. Rather than drawing on any new phenotypic data, the later analysis identified candidate immune exposures from TCR beta sequences and the way those sequences occurred across donors. An earlier analysis of 587 of the donors used high-throughput TCR beta sequencing to judge whether each TCR beta V gene segment behaved as functional or pseudogenic. Donor age, sex, ethnicity and CMV serostatus were compiled alongside the repertoire data. In a later genetic analysis, genome-wide SNP genotypes for about 55% of the roughly 670 donors were used, and that subset was treated as a discovery cohort. All discovery cohort repertoires had been generated using a single sequencing platform. HLA typing included class I and class II loci at four-digit resolution. The number of typed donors differed by locus: about 620-640 for A, B, C, DRB1 and DQB1; 500 to 550 for DQA1; some 610 for DPA1; and roughly 450 for DPB1. A handful of DR-DQ haplotypes were handled as single units for association and clustering because linkage in the cohort was strong. On average, around 240,000 unique TCR beta nucleotide sequences were sequenced per donor among 398 genotyped donors of the cohort, with 15% to 20% of those sequences being non-productive.

The library was produced with the immunoSEQ multiplex PCR assay. A mixture of 60 forward primers for TCR Vbeta segments and 13 reverse primers for TCR Jbeta segments was used in the multiplex PCR. Amplification of the CDR3 region of rearranged TCR beta genes was performed with a multiplex PCR assay on genomic DNA. The amplified TCR beta libraries were sequenced on the Illumina HiSeq System as 87-base-pair reads. Under the source paper's analysis protocol: Across the 670 or so repertoires, a later analysis counted tens of millions of unique TCR beta chains, approximately 10 million of which were shared by at least two donors. To remove PCR and sequencing errors, raw reads were error-corrected and collapsed into unique sequences using a nearest-neighbor algorithm that merged closely related sequences. CDR3 sequences were aligned to IMGT reference sequences to assign V, D and J gene segments. For a sequence to be retained, a match of at least six nucleotides to both a V gene segment and a J gene segment was required. Rearrangements were classified as productive when the CDR3 lacked stop codons and remained in frame with V and J, and all other rearrangements were classified as non-productive. CDR3 was defined by IMGT convention, running from the second conserved V-encoded cysteine to the conserved J-encoded phenylalanine. The earlier analysis of about 590 of the donors excluded sequences that lacked an unambiguous match to a single V gene segment. An earlier analysis of some 500 of the donors classified V segments as functional when productive rearrangements were above 56.7% and as segregating when the standard deviation between donors was above 5%. A statistical classification framework was built to diagnose cytomegalovirus status from the catalog of TCR beta chain sequences. A later analysis assigned V and J genes by comparing TCR nucleotide sequences with IMGT/GENE-DB human TR gene sequences. Using the TCRdist pipeline, a later analysis assigned CDR3 sequences along with most-parsimonious VDJ recombination scenarios. A later analysis defined each TCR beta chain by its CDR3 amino acid sequence plus V-gene family, and excluded reads lacking a unique V-gene family. A later analysis removed 450 to 600 highly shared, low-generation-probability nucleotide sequences to deal with suspected cross-contamination and a sequencing artifact. A later analysis calculated a clonal expansion index for each public chain from normalized within-repertoire ranks of inferred template counts. In a later analysis, generation probabilities were computed with a VDJ recombination model fitted to out-of-frame rearrangements, and the resulting probabilities were checked against IGoR. A later analysis scored TCR-TCR, TCR-HLA and TCR-CMV co-occurrence with hypergeometric tests, applying a repertoire-size bias correction to TCR pairs. To estimate false discovery rates, a later analysis permuted the HLA or CMV assignments 20 times. In a later analysis, co-occurring TCRs were grouped using DBSCAN, and TCRdist sequence similarity was added for clustering within HLA-allele-positive subsets. Co-occurrence clustering excluded repertoires with fewer than 30,000 or more than 120,000 public chains, plus five with anomalous nucleotide sharing. Sourced from immuneACCESS, this table was stored by TCRdb with only in-frame sequences that have V and J called. A share of the clones is absent; for the studies checked, an unresolved V gene accounts for under half, and the remainder has no known explanation. The V and J calls and clone size come from that table; D and trimming were worked out from the DNA. This sample's clone table shows about 120,000 clones. The ten biggest clones cover approximately 3.8% of the sample.

The cohort comprised 670 or so healthy bone marrow donors. At the time of sampling, every cohort member was nominally healthy, though immune exposures that went unrecorded were likely present. The donor tested CMV seronegative, placing the donor among the 352 seronegative members of the cohort. Every donor gave a peripheral blood sample, and the peripheral blood mononuclear cells from that sample were used for TCR beta sequencing. The Qiagen DNeasy Blood Extraction Kit was used to extract genomic DNA from the blood cell samples. On the study overall, not on this receptor specifically: Sequencing depth was assumed to be roughly uniform across donors in the presence/absence analyses, though that assumption may not hold. While some public TCRs were present in many individuals, most TCR sequences turned up only very rarely across donors. Specific HLA alleles were associated with over 15,000 TCR beta sequences at a false discovery rate of 0.05 in a later analysis. In a later analysis, TCR association rates were found to vary across HLA loci, with the most associated TCRs seen for DRB1 alleles and the fewest for HLA-C alleles. In a later analysis, most CMV-associated TCR beta chains were found to appear HLA-restricted, with HLA associations seemingly driven largely by CMV exposure. A further reported finding was that TCR beta sequences accurately predicted the HLA-A and HLA-B alleles for most subjects in the first cohort. In this cohort, only TCR beta chains were sequenced, and detectable features were limited by the absence of alpha or paired-chain data. In a later genetic analysis, fewer N-insertions in productive TCRs were reported among donors in an Asian-associated ancestry cluster than the roughly 700-donor mean. Linkage disequilibrium might explain the correlated functional status among segregating V segments, but an unknown experimental factor could not be ruled out. Because counts were too low, about 18 rarely observed V segments, including chromosome 9 orphons, were left out of the earlier analysis of over 550 of the donors. An association between a missense DCLRE1C variant and V-gene and J-gene trimming of TCR beta chains was found in a later genetic analysis and replicated in an independent cohort. A cluster of highly shared sequence variants was judged likely to be a technical artifact of the sequencing pipeline. In a later analysis, several top co-occurrence clusters were reported to appear linked to parvovirus B19, influenza, CMV and Epstein-Barr virus. HLA typing was unavailable for some donors at each locus, so association tests used only the typed subset. In vitro tests confirmed that a few of the cytomegalovirus-associated TCR beta chains recognize cytomegalovirus antigens. Strong co-occurrence of HLA alleles, especially DR and DQ, made assigning TCR associations to individual alleles difficult. In an earlier analysis of around 500 of the donors, most TCR beta V segments appeared in productive rearrangements about 87% or about 30% of the time, broadly matching IMGT annotations. The authors suggested that the approach could potentially be extended to other disease states and immunological phenotypes. In a later analysis, HLA-associated TCR beta chains were found to be more clonally expanded and to have lower generation probabilities than equally common non-associated chains. The study listed 164 TCR beta chains as associated with cytomegalovirus. The 87-base-pair reads could not distinguish some IMGT-functional V segments, including TRBV6-2 and TRBV6-3, so those segments were excluded. The classifier was reported to diagnose cytomegalovirus status with high specificity and sensitivity in both the original and validation cohorts. The only immune exposure information available for the cohort was CMV serostatus.

Trimmed from V: 7 bases; trimmed from J: 4 bases; junction bases lacking a gene match: 11. The CDR3, from cysteine to phenylalanine, totals 15 residues. The sequence is cut down to CDR3 DNA, 45 bases in frame from base 1. In the germline V gene, CDR1 corresponds to SGHAT and CDR2 to FQNNGV. As concerns this clone: Its antigen is still unknown.

The receptor's source is a man in his late teens or twenties in good health and CMV-seronegative. The source material was PBMCs. The chain joins TRBV11-2 to TRBJ2-7; 9 of the junction bases match TRBD1. In nucleotides, the sequence is TGTGCCAGCACCCTAGGGACAGGGAGGTCTTACGAGCAGTACTTC. Its coded protein is CASTLGTGRSYEQYF.